The clone carrying this T cell receptor (beta chain) was counted a single time. Germline trimming cut 8 bases from V and 5 bases from J; bases unmatched to any gene: 8. Germline V gives CDR1 MNHEY, CDR2 SVGAGI. The CDR3 consists of 14 residues. These data belong to a study of blood T cell repertoires in COVID-19. Across the study: The United States, Italy and Spain provided the acute and convalescent COVID-19 samples. PBMCs, B-cell-depleted T cells, or T cells provided the cDNA or gDNA that made up the material.

Authors' data handling: Quantification of nucleated cells was approximated via reference gene primer amplification. TCRdb keeps only in-frame clones here, not all; method: immunoSEQ multiplex PCR. D and trimming come from the DNA, and the V and J calls and clone size come from that table. Of tens of thousands of clones detected, about 91% appear once; the ten largest clones hold under 2%. The TCR sequence derives from a woman of 80 years or more with active or convalescent COVID-19. The chain uses TRBV6-5 and TRBJ2-5; TRBD2 matches 10 bases. Sequenced: peripheral blood. CDR3 sequence (DNA): TGTGCCAGCTCAAAGCGGGGGGGCCTTGAGACCCAGTACTTC. Its protein is CASSKRGGLETQYF.